One sample yielded the 26 T cell receptor beta chains listed below, sequenced in a study of control samples from healthy donors and cancer patients. Repertoires were generated with immunoSEQ multiplex PCR, while TCRdb's copy carries only in-frame clones and drops some. This table holds 100,000 or so clones, around four fifths found once. The sequencing input was blood. These receptors all stem from a woman aged 45-59 years in good health.

The chain links TRBV6-5 to TRBJ2-3, with 10 bases identical to TRBD2. The V and J ends lost 5 bases and 2 bases, in that order; junction bases with no gene match: 4. CDR3 size: 15 residues. The germline gives CDR1 MNHEY, CDR2 SVGAGI. CDR3 bases: TGTGCCAGCAGTAACGGACTAGCGGACACAGATACGCAGTATTTT. It specifies CASSNGLADTDTQYF.

The chain combines TRBV7-2 with TRBJ1-6; D ambiguous. Trimming stripped 5 bases from V and 1 base from J, with 15 bases between. CDR3 length equals 17 residues. Per the germline V gene, CDR1 is SGHTA and CDR2 is FQGNSA. The CDR3 nucleotides are TGTGCCAGCAGCAAGCCAGGCGGAGTATCCTATAATTCACCCCTCCACTTT. Amino acid sequence: CASSKPGGVSYNSPLHF.

The chain combines TRBV9 with TRBJ2-5; 8 nucleotides align to TRBD1. CDR1 and CDR2 from the germline V gene are SGDLS and YYNGEE. The CDR3 is 18 residues long. The V gene end was trimmed by 0 bases and the J gene end by 5 bases; junction bases not matched to a gene: 15. The CDR3, as DNA: TGTGCCAGCAGCGTAGCTGCGGGCCAGGGGGCAAGTTGGGAGACCCAGTACTTC. This sequence encodes CASSVAAGQGASWETQYF. Full variable domain (missing parts from reference TRBV9 and TRBJ2-5): DSGVTQTPKHLITATGQRVTLRCSPRSGDLSVYWYQQSLDQGLQFLIQYYNGEERAKGNILERFSAQQFPDLHSELNLSSLELGDSALYFCASSVAAGQGASWETQYFGPGTRLLVL.

The genes are TRBV6-6 and TRBJ2-1; D is undetermined. Trimming cost V 6 bases and J 0 bases, with 12 bases left between them. Germline values: CDR1 MNHNY, CDR2 SVGAGI (reference sequence). This CDR3 comprises 15 residues. CDR3 amino acids: CASSPTAISYNEQFF. The CDR3 DNA sequence: TGTGCCAGCAGCCCAACAGCCATCTCCTACAATGAGCAGTTCTTC.

The chain's CDR3 is CASTSFWGGRRGNQPQHF. Written as DNA, the CDR3 is TGTGCCAGCACCTCCTTTTGGGGGGGCAGAAGGGGCAATCAGCCCCAGCATTTT. The chain employs TRBV28 and TRBJ1-5; possibly TRBD1 for D (6 bases). CDR1 and CDR2 from the germline V gene are MDHEN and SYDVKM. V lost 7 bases and J 2 bases, leaving 24 bases between the germline ends. The CDR3 spans 18 residues.

The chain combines TRBV11-3 with TRBJ2-7; 11 bases align to TRBD2. Germline V CDR1 and CDR2: SGHNT, YENEEA. The CDR3 runs to 15 residues. V lost 5 bases and J lost 0; bases outside the gene matches: 3. In nucleotides, the CDR3 is TGTGCCAGCAGCACGGGACTAGCGGTCTCCTACGAGCAGTACTTC. Translation: CASSTGLAVSYEQYF.

This clone was seen once. The V call is TRBV2, the J call TRBJ2-3; maybe TRBD2 (6 bases). This CDR3 is 15 amino acids long. V lost 9 bases to trimming and J lost 3 bases, with 19 bases between them. Germline values: CDR1 SNHLY, CDR2 FYNNEI. In nucleotides, the CDR3 is TGTGCCAGTGAGGACTCGCCGGGAGAGACAGATACGCAGTATTTT. Encoded protein: CASEDSPGETDTQYF.

This clone was detected a few times. V usage is TRBV5-1 and J usage is TRBJ2-7; D gene unclear. The CDR3 totals 13 residues. In germline, CDR1 is SGHRS, CDR2 YFSETQ. V shed 1 base and J shed 0 bases, with 5 bases lying between them. The CDR3 coding sequence is TGCGCCAGCAGCTTGTTGACCTCCTACGAGCAGTACTTC. Its protein product is CASSLLTSYEQYF.

The V gene is TRBV10-3, the J gene TRBJ1-1; D remains unclear. CDR3 length equals 17 residues. Trimming removed 0 bases at V and 4 bases at J, with 18 bases between. From germline, CDR1 is ENHRY and CDR2 SYGVKD. This CDR3 is CAISESEQKLGTTEAFF. The CDR3, as DNA: TGTGCCATCAGTGAGTCGGAGCAGAAGCTTGGAACCACTGAAGCTTTCTTT.

This clone was observed a handful of times. This chain connects TRBV4-3 to TRBJ2-7, with 13 bases identical to TRBD2. CDR1 and CDR2 (germline): LGHNA, YSLEER. There are 18 residues in the CDR3. Germline trimming cut 0 bases from V and 4 bases from J; bases unmatched to any gene: 9. CDR3 residues: CASSQERTSGSIGYEQYF. The CDR3 nucleotides read TGCGCCAGCAGCCAAGAACGGACTAGCGGGAGTATTGGGTACGAGCAGTACTTC.

The chain recombines TRBV9 with TRBJ1-5, with D uncertain. This CDR3 contains 14 residues. Trimming pared 0 bases from V and 6 bases from J, leaving 10 bases between. The germline V gene encodes CDR1 SGDLS and CDR2 YYNGEE. CDR3 sequence: CASSVGHPGQPQHF. DNA for the CDR3: TGTGCCAGCAGCGTAGGACATCCGGGTCAGCCCCAGCATTTT.

The chain uses TRBV27 and TRBJ1-5; no definite D call. Trimming pared 2 bases from V and 7 bases from J, leaving 15 bases between. From germline, CDR1 is MNHEY and CDR2 SMNVEV (reference sequence). The CDR3 has 15 residues. CDR3 nucleotide sequence: TGTGCCAGCAGTTTAGGGAGCAAACCCCACCAGCCCCAGCATTTT. This codes for CASSLGSKPHQPQHF.

The chain combines TRBV9 with TRBJ2-7; D is perhaps TRBD1 or TRBD2 (5 bases each). Germline V gives CDR1 SGDLS, CDR2 YYNGEE. Trimming took off 2 bases at V and 2 bases at J, with 14 bases between the two ends. The CDR3 length is 15 residues. The DNA of the CDR3 is TGTGCCAGCAGCGTGGAACCGGGACCAGCCTACGAGCAGTACTTC. It yields the protein CASSVEPGPAYEQYF.

The chain employs TRBV28 and TRBJ2-7; 8 bases align to TRBD1. Per germline, CDR1 MDHEN and CDR2 SYDVKM. CDR3 length: 12 amino acids. V was clipped by 6 bases and J by 9 bases; unmatched bases: 7. CDR3 bases: TGTGCCAGCAGCCGACCTACAGGGGGGCAGTACTTC. Its protein is CASSRPTGGQYF.

This sequence joins TRBV7-3 and TRBJ1-6, with 9 bases fitting TRBD1. The CDR3 has 15 residues. Trimming at V came to 5 bases and at J to 12 bases, leaving 11 bases not matched to a gene. From germline, CDR1 is SGHTA and CDR2 FQGTGA. CDR3 protein: CASSPGDRASGPLHF. The CDR3 DNA sequence: TGTGCCAGCAGCCCAGGGGACAGGGCGAGTGGACCCCTCCACTTT.

V gene TRBV5-6 combines with J gene TRBJ1-1; no definite D call. The CDR3 has 15 residues. V was cut by 0 bases and J by 2 bases, with 11 bases left in between. CDR1 and CDR2 from the germline V gene are SGHDT and YYEEEE. CDR3 residues: CASSLVVDSNTEAFF. CDR3 sequence (DNA): TGTGCCAGCAGCTTGGTGGTAGATTCAAACACTGAAGCTTTCTTT.

This sequence joins TRBV6-5 and TRBJ2-1; the D is unclear. The ends were cut back, 4 bases at V and 4 bases at J, with 2 bases in the middle. The V gene's germline CDR1 is MNHEY and CDR2 SVGAGI. The CDR3 contains 11 residues. CDR3: CASSFYNEQFF. CDR3 nucleotide sequence: TGTGCCAGCAGTTTTTACAATGAGCAGTTCTTC.

In its sample, this clone was seen a few times. The chain carries TRBV6-2 or TRBV6-3 and TRBJ2-1, with D unclear. The CDR3 extends over 15 amino acids. V lost 5 bases to trimming and J lost 0 bases, with 11 bases between them. Germline CDR1 MNHEY, CDR2 SVGEGT. This CDR3 reads CASSVRWISYNEQFF. The CDR3 DNA is TGTGCCAGCAGTGTACGGTGGATCTCCTACAATGAGCAGTTCTTC.

The V gene is TRBV7-2, the J gene TRBJ1-3; D not resolved. CDR3 length: 16 residues. Deletions cut 5 bases from V and 0 bases from J, with 14 bases between. Germline V CDR1 and CDR2: SGHTA, FQGNSA. The CDR3 sequence is CASSPDRTASGNTIYF. The CDR3 nucleotides are TGTGCCAGCAGCCCAGACCGGACTGCCTCTGGAAACACCATATATTTT.

This sequence joins TRBV5-4 and TRBJ1-1; 8 bases are a match to TRBD1. CDR1 and CDR2 from the germline V gene are SGHNT and YYREEE (reference sequence). V lost 5 bases, J lost 1 base, and 4 bases stayed unmatched. The CDR3 covers 14 residues. This chain's CDR3 is CASRSGGPNTEAFF. For the CDR3, the DNA is TGTGCCAGCAGGTCAGGGGGCCCGAACACTGAAGCTTTCTTT.

The genes are TRBV19 and TRBJ1-2, with D perhaps matching TRBD1 (5 bases). V lost 3 bases and J 4 bases, leaving 9 bases between the germline ends. Per germline, CDR1 LNHDA and CDR2 SQIVND (reference sequence). The CDR3 is made up of 13 amino acids. The CDR3 protein is CASSIVGTYGYTF. The DNA for the CDR3 is TGTGCCAGTAGTATTGTAGGGACCTATGGCTACACCTTC.

The J gene is TRBJ2-3, the V gene TRBV7-2, with D possibly being TRBD2 (6 bases). V lost 1 base, J lost 4 bases, and 6 bases lay in between. From germline, CDR1 is SGHTA and CDR2 FQGNSA. The CDR3 runs to 13 residues. The CDR3 here is CASSLVAADTQYF. Written as DNA, the CDR3 is TGTGCCAGCAGCTTAGTAGCGGCAGATACGCAGTATTTT.

CDR3 bases: TGTGCCAGCAGTGACAGGGGCGAACAGCCCCAGCATTTT. It translates to CASSDRGEQPQHF. V and J are TRBV6-1 and TRBJ1-5, with D possibly matching TRBD1 (6 bases). Germline V gives CDR1 MNHNS, CDR2 SASEGT. V was pared by 3 bases and J by 7 bases, with 10 bases between. This CDR3 is 13 amino acids long.

This chain joins TRBV7-6 and TRBJ2-6; the match to TRBD1 covers 11 bases. Germline values: CDR1 SGHVS, CDR2 FNYEAQ. This CDR3 spans 16 amino acids. V was pared by 5 bases and J by 2 bases, with 2 bases of the junction left unmatched. The CDR3 DNA sequence: TGTGCCAGCAGCGAGGACAGGGGGCCTGGGGCCAACGTCCTGACTTTC. Translation: CASSEDRGPGANVLTF.

This rearrangement joins TRBV24-1 to TRBJ2-7; a weak D match, TRBD1 (6 bases). The CDR3 length is 15 residues. CDR1 and CDR2 from the germline V gene are KGHDR and SFDVKD. V was trimmed by 3 bases and J by 6 bases, leaving 17 bases between them. For the CDR3, the DNA is TGTGCCACCAGTGATGGTGGCAGGGGAAGACTCGAGCAGTACTTC. Translated, it gives CATSDGGRGRLEQYF.

This clone was seen just once. V is TRBV5-4 and J is TRBJ2-1; 7 nucleotides agree with TRBD2. The CDR3 runs 15 residues. CDR1 and CDR2 from the germline V gene are SGHNT and YYREEE (reference sequence). J was trimmed by 2 bases and V by 6 bases; bases with no gene match: 8. Here the CDR3 DNA reads TGTGCCAGCACTCCGGGGGGAAACGCCTACAATGAGCAGTTCTTC. It yields the protein CASTPGGNAYNEQFF.